This T cell receptor beta chain was identified during a study of control samples from healthy donors and cancer patients. Repertoires were generated with immunoSEQ multiplex PCR, while TCRdb's copy carries only in-frame clones and drops some. The sample records 150,000 to 200,000 clones, around 90% being singletons. This receptor was identified in a young man in good health. The sample taken for sequencing was blood.

The CDR3 nucleotides read TGCGCCAGCAGCTCAAGGGGGCAGCTGTTGATAGGCACTGAAGCTTTCTTT. Protein sequence: CASSSRGQLLIGTEAFF. The chain couples TRBV5-1 to TRBJ1-1, with 7 nucleotides matching TRBD1. V dropped 3 bases and J dropped 4; count of bases not matched to a gene: 15. Germline V gives CDR1 SGHRS, CDR2 YFSETQ. The length of the CDR3 is 17 residues.